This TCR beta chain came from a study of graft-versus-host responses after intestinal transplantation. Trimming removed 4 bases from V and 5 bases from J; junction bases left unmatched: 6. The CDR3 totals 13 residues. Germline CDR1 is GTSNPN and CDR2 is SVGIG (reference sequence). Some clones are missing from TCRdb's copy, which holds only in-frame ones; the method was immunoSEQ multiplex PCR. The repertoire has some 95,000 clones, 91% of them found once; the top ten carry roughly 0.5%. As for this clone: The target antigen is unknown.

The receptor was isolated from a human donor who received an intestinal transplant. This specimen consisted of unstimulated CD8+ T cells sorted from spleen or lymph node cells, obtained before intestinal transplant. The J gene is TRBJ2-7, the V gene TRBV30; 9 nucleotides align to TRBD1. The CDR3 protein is CAWKTGGFHEQYF. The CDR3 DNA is TGTGCCTGGAAAACAGGGGGCTTCCACGAGCAGTACTTC.